This T cell receptor (beta chain) was obtained from a study of CD8+ T cells in alopecia areata. For the study at large: Tofacitinib exposure lasted 6 to 18 months, followed by 6 months off drug.

Reverse transcription of extracted RNA yielded cDNA, which provided the sequencing template. Only in-frame clones appear in the TCRdb table, and some are missing; sequencing was by immunoSEQ multiplex PCR. This sample yields 130,000 to 150,000 clones, of which around 51% are seen a single time; 0.95% to 1% belongs to the top ten. Germline loops: CDR1 SGDLS, CDR2 YYNGEE. The CDR3 consists of 14 residues. Trimming stripped 2 bases from V and 0 bases from J, with 8 bases between. The source material was CD4+ T cells sorted from blood, sampled at week 0. The receptor was isolated from a human donor with alopecia areata. The V gene is TRBV9, the J gene TRBJ1-2; D is uncertain. The DNA for the CDR3 is TGTGCCAGCAGCGTCTATGATACTAACTATGGCTACACCTTC. Encoded protein: CASSVYDTNYGYTF.